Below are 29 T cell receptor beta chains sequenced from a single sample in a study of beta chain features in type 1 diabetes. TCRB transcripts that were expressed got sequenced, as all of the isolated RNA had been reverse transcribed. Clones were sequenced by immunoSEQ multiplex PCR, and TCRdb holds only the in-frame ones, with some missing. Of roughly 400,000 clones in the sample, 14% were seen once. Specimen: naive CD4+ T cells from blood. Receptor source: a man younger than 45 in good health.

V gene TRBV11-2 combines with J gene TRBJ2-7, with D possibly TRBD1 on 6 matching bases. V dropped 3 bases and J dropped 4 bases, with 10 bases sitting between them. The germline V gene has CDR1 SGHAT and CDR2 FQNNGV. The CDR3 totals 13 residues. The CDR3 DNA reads TGTGCCAGCAGCTTCACAGGGTCGTACGAGCAGTACTTC. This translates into CASSFTGSYEQYF.

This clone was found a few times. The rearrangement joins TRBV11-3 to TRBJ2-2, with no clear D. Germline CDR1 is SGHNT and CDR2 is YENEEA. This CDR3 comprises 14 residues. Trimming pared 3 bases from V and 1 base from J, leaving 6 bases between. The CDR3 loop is CASSFSKNTGELFF. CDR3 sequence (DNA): TGTGCCAGCAGCTTTAGTAAGAACACCGGGGAGCTGTTTTTT.

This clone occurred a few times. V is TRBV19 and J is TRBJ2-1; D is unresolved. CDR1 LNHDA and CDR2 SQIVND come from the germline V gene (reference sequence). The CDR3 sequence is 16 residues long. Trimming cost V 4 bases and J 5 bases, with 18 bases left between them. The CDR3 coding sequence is TGTGCCAGTAGTACAAGTGGACCCCCCGGCCACAATGAGCAGTTCTTC. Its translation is CASSTSGPPGHNEQFF.

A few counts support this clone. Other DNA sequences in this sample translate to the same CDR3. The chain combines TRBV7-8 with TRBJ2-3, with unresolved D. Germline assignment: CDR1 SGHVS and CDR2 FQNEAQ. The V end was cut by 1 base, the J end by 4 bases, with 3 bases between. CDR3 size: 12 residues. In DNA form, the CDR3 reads TGTGCCAGCAGCTTAGTTCCAGATACGCAGTATTTT. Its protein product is CASSLVPDTQYF.

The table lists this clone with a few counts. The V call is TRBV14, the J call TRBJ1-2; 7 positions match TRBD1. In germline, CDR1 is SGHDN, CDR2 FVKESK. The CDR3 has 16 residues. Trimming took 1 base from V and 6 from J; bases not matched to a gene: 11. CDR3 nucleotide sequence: TGTGCCAGCAGCCAAGGACCCTCGACAGGGAGACATGGCTACACCTTC. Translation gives CASSQGPSTGRHGYTF.

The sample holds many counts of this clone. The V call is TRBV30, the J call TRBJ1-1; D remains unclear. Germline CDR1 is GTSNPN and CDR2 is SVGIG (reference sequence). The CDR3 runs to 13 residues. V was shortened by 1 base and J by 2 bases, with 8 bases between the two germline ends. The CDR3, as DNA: TGTGCCTGGAGTGGGTGGCCAAACACTGAAGCTTTCTTT. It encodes CAWSGWPNTEAFF.

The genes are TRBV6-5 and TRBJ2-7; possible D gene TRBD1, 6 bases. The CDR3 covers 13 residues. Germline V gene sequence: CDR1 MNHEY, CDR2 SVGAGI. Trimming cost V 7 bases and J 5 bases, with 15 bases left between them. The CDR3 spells CASTRGGLHEQYF. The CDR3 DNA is TGTGCCAGCACCAGGGGCGGTCTCCACGAGCAGTACTTC.

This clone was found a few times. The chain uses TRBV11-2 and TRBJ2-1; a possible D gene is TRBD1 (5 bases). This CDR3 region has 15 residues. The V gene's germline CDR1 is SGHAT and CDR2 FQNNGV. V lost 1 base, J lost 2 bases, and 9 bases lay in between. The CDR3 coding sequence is TGTGCCAGCAGCTTAGGGCAGGGAACCTACAATGAGCAGTTCTTC. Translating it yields CASSLGQGTYNEQFF.

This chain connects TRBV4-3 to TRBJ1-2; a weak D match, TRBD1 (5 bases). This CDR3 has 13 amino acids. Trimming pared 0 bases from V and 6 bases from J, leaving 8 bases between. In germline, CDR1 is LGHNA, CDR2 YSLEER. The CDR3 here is CASSQELGDGYTF. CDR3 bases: TGCGCCAGCAGCCAAGAGTTGGGGGATGGCTACACCTTC.

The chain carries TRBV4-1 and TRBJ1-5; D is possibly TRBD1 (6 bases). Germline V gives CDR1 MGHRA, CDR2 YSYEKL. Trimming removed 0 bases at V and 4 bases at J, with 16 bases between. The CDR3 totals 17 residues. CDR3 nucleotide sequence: TGCGCCAGCAGCCAAGATACGGTCGGGGGGCTGAATCAGCCCCAGCATTTT. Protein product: CASSQDTVGGLNQPQHF.

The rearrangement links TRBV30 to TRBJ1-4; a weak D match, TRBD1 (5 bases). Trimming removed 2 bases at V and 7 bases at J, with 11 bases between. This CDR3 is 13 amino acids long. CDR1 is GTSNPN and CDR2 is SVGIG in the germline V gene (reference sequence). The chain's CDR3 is CAWSRGFGEKLFF. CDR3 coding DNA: TGTGCCTGGAGTCGGGGGTTCGGTGAAAAACTGTTTTTT. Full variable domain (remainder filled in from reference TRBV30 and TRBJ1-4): SQTIHQWPATLVQPVGSPLSLECTVEGTSNPNLYWYRQAAGRGLQLLFYSVGIGQISSEVPQNLSASRPQDRQFILSSKKLLLSDSGFYLCAWSRGFGEKLFFGSGTQLSVL.

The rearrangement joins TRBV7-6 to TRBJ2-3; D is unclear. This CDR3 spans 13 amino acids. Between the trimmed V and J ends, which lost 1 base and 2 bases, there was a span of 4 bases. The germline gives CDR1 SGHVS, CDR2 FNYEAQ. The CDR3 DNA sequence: TGTGCCAGCAGCTTAGTAGTCACAGATACGCAGTATTTT. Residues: CASSLVVTDTQYF. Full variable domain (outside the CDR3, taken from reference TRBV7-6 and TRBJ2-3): GAGVSQSPRYKVTKRGQDVALRCDPISGHVSLYWYRQALGQGPEFLTYFNYEAQQDKSGLPNDRFSAERPEGSISTLTIQRTEQRDSAMYRCASSLVVTDTQYFGPGTRLTVL.

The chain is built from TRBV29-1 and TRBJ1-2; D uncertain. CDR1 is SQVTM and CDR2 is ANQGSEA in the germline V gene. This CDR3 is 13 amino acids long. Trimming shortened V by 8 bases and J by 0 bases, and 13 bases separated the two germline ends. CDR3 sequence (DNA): TGCAGCCTGGACCGAAGGCCTAACTATGGCTACACCTTC. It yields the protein CSLDRRPNYGYTF.

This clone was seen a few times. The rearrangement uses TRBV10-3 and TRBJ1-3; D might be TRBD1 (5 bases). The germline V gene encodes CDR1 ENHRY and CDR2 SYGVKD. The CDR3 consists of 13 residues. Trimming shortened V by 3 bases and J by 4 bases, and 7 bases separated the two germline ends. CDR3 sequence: CAISERDGNTIYF. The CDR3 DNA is TGTGCCATCAGTGAAAGGGACGGAAACACCATATATTTT.

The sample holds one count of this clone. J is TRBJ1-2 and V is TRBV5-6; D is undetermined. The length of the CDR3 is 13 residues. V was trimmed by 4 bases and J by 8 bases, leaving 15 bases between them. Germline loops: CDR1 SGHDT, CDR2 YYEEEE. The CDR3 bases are TGTGCCAGCAGCACCGGACGCCGGGGAGGCTACACCTTC. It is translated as CASSTGRRGGYTF.

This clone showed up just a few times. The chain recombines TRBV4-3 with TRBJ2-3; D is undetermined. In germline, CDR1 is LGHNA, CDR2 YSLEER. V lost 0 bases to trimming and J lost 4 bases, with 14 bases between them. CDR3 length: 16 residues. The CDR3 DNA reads TGCGCCAGCAGCCAAGATCATGAGTCCCGCGCAGATACGCAGTATTTT. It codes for CASSQDHESRADTQYF.

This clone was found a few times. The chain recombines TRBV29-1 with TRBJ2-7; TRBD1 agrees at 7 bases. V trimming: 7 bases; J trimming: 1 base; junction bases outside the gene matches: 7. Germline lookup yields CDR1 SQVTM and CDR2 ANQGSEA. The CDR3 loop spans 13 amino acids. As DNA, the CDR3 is TGCAGCGCACAACAGGGGCCTTCCTACGAGCAGTACTTC. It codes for CSAQQGPSYEQYF.

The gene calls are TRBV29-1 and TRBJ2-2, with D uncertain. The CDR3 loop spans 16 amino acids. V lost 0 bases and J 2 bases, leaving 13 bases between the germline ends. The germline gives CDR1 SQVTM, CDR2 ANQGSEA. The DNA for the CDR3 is TGCAGCGTTGAAGATGGTGGGCTACTTAACACCGGGGAGCTGTTTTTT. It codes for CSVEDGGLLNTGELFF.

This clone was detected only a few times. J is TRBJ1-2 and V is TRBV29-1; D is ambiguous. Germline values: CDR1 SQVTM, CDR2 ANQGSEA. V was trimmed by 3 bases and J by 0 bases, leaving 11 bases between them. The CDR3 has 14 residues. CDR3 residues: CSVEGQMANYGYTF. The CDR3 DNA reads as TGCAGCGTTGAGGGCCAGATGGCTAACTATGGCTACACCTTC.

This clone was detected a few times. The CDR3 protein is CASSLAGTSGGSTDTQYF. Written as DNA, the CDR3 is TGCGCCAGCAGCTTGGCCGGGACTAGCGGGGGTAGCACAGATACGCAGTATTTT. This chain joins TRBV5-1 and TRBJ2-3, with 14 bases fitting TRBD2. The CDR3 totals 18 residues. Losses at the gene ends were 0 bases for V and 0 bases for J; bases not matched to a gene: 3. Germline lookup yields CDR1 SGHRS and CDR2 YFSETQ.

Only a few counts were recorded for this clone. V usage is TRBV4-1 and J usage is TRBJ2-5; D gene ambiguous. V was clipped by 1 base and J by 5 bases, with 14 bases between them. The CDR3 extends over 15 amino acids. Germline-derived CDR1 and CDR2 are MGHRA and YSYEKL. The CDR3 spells CASSQVLTSGETQYF. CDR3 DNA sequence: TGCGCCAGCAGCCAAGTTTTAACCTCCGGGGAGACCCAGTACTTC.

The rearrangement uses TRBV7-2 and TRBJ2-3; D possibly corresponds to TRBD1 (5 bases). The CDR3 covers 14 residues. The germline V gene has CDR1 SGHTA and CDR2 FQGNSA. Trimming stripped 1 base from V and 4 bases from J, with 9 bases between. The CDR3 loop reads CASSLVLGADTQYF. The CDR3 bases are TGTGCCAGCAGCTTAGTTTTAGGGGCAGATACGCAGTATTTT. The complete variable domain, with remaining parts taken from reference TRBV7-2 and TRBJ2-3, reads GAGVSQSPSNKVTEKGKDVELRCDPISGHTALYWYRQSLGQGLEFLIYFQGNSAPDKSGLPSDRFSAERTGGSVSTLTIQRTQQEDSAVYLCASSLVLGADTQYFGPGTRLTVL.

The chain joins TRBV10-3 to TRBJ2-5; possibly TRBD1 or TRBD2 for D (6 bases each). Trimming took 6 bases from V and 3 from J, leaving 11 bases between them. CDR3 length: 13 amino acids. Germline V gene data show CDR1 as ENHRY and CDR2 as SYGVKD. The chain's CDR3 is CAIRQGGEETQYF. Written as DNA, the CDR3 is TGTGCCATCAGACAGGGAGGAGAAGAGACCCAGTACTTC.

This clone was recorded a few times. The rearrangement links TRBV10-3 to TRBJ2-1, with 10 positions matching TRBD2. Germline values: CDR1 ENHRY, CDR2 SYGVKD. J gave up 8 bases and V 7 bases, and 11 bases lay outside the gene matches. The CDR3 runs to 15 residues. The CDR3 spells CAITRTSGAADEQFF. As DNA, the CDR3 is TGTGCCATCACTAGGACTAGCGGAGCGGCGGATGAGCAGTTCTTC.

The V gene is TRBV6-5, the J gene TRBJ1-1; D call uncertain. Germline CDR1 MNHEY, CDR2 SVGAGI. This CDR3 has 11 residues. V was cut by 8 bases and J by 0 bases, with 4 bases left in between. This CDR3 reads CASGVNTEAFF. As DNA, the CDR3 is TGTGCCAGCGGGGTGAACACTGAAGCTTTCTTT.

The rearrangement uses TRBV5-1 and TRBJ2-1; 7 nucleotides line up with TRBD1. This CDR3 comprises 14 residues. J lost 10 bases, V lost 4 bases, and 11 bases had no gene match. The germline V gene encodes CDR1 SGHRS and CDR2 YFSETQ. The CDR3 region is CASSQGKGAEEQFF. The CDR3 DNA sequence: TGCGCCAGCAGCCAAGGTAAGGGGGCAGAGGAGCAGTTCTTC.

Here the CDR3 DNA reads TGCAGTGCCGGCGTTGGCCTCGTGCGGTACTTC. This translates into CSAGVGLVRYF. The chain joins TRBV20-1 to TRBJ2-7, with D unclear. The V gene lost 6 bases and the J gene lost 12 bases, with 18 bases spanning the gap. CDR1 is DFQATT, CDR2 SNEGSKA, per germline (reference sequence). The CDR3 is 11 residues long.

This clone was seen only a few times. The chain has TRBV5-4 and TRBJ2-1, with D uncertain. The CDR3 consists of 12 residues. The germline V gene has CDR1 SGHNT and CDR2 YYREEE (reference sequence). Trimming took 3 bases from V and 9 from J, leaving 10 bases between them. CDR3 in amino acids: CASSSPIGEQFF. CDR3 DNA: TGTGCCAGCAGCTCACCAATTGGTGAGCAGTTCTTC.

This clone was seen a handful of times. The CDR3 protein is CASSETSGSSYNEQFF. In DNA form, the CDR3 reads TGTGCCAGCAGTGAAACTAGCGGGAGCTCCTACAATGAGCAGTTCTTC. V and J are TRBV25-1 and TRBJ2-1, with 11 bases fitting TRBD2. The CDR3 contains 16 residues. V lost 2 bases and J lost 0; bases outside the gene matches: 0. Germline-derived CDR1 and CDR2 are MGHDK and SYGVNS. The variable domain in full, completed from reference TRBV25-1 and TRBJ2-1, reads EADIYQTPRYLVIGTGKKITLECSQTMGHDKMYWYQQDPGMELHLIHYSYGVNSTEKGDLSSESTVSRIRTEHFPLTLESARPSHTSQYLCASSETSGSSYNEQFFGPGTRLTVL.